Presented here are 29 T cell receptor beta chains from one specimen sequenced in a study of cytomegalovirus exposure and HLA in healthy donors (dated by TCRdb to 2015 to 2018). Library preparation used the immunoSEQ multiplex PCR assay. The multiplex PCR relied on a mix of 60 forward primers for TCR Vbeta segments and 13 reverse primers for TCR Jbeta segments. This immuneACCESS table, as held by TCRdb, lists in-frame sequences with V and J called but not all clones. Of the missing ones, under half trace to an unresolved V gene in checked studies; the others have no known cause. The sample has about 150,000 clones on record, 60% to 80% of them singletons. The ten largest clonotypes hold roughly 12% of the sample. The sample comprised PBMCs. The receptors come from a young man in good health and CMV-seropositive.

This chain joins TRBV15 and TRBJ2-1, with TRBD1 identical over 7 bases. Germline values: CDR1 LNHNV, CDR2 YYDKDF (reference sequence). The CDR3 runs to 15 residues. V dropped 3 bases and J dropped 0; count of bases not matched to a gene: 2. The CDR3 nucleotides read TGTGCCACCAGCAGCAGACAGGGCTCCTACAATGAGCAGTTCTTC. This encodes CATSSRQGSYNEQFF.

This chain links TRBV2 with TRBJ2-7; tentative D call: TRBD1 (5 bases). Trimming shortened V by 2 bases and J by 3 bases, and 8 bases separated the two germline ends. In germline, CDR1 is SNHLY, CDR2 FYNNEI. The CDR3 has 13 amino acids. The CDR3 protein is CASSEYRFYEQYF. The CDR3 DNA is TGTGCCAGCAGTGAATACAGGTTCTACGAGCAGTACTTC.

The genes are TRBV15 and TRBJ2-5; TRBD2 might be the D (6 bases). This CDR3 has 16 residues. The V gene's germline CDR1 is LNHNV and CDR2 YYDKDF (reference sequence). The V and J ends lost 0 bases and 4 bases respectively, with 15 bases between them. CDR3 nucleotides: TGTGCCACCAGCAGAGATCGGCTGCACGGGGGAGAGACCCAGTACTTC. Translating gives CATSRDRLHGGETQYF.

The chain uses TRBV5-1 and TRBJ2-2; 8 bases line up with TRBD1. Germline V gene data show CDR1 as SGHRS and CDR2 as YFSETQ. J gave up 5 bases and V 3 bases, and 15 bases lay outside the gene matches. The CDR3 has 18 amino acids. CDR3 sequence reads: CASSWNTGTGSRTGELFF. The CDR3, as DNA: TGCGCCAGCAGCTGGAATACCGGGACAGGATCAAGGACCGGGGAGCTGTTTTTT.

V is TRBV28 and J is TRBJ2-7, with TRBD2 identical over 7 bases. CDR1 and CDR2 from the germline V gene are MDHEN and SYDVKM. The V and J ends lost 2 bases and 5 bases, in that order; junction bases with no gene match: 9. This CDR3 has 15 amino acids. The CDR3 protein is CASSLVSGGFHEQYF. The CDR3 DNA reads as TGTGCCAGCAGTTTAGTGTCGGGAGGTTTCCACGAGCAGTACTTC.

This clone was observed a handful of times. The rearrangement joins TRBV29-1 to TRBJ1-2; TRBD1 aligns across 7 bases. The trim removed 8 bases at V and 8 bases at J, leaving 5 bases unmatched. The CDR3 has 10 amino acids. CDR1 SQVTM and CDR2 ANQGSEA come from the germline V gene. The chain's CDR3 is CSNDRDGYTF. In DNA, the CDR3 is TGCAGCAATGACAGGGACGGCTACACCTTC.

CDR3 coding DNA: TGTGCCAGCGGCCCGGGACAGGGGTACAATGAGCAGTTCTTC. Translation: CASGPGQGYNEQFF. The gene calls are TRBV2 and TRBJ2-1, with 10 bases aligning to TRBD1. The J segment lost 4 bases and the V segment lost 8 bases, leaving 5 bases of the junction unmatched. In germline, CDR1 is SNHLY, CDR2 FYNNEI. There are 14 residues in the CDR3.

This chain links TRBV28 with TRBJ2-3; D unresolved. The V gene lost 4 bases and the J gene lost 2 bases, with 10 bases spanning the gap. Germline V gene lookup returns CDR1 MDHEN and CDR2 SYDVKM. The CDR3 has 14 amino acids. The CDR3, as DNA: TGTGCCAGCAGTTGGGCAGGTGTCACAGATACGCAGTATTTT. The encoded protein is CASSWAGVTDTQYF. The entire variable domain, with the rest obtained from reference TRBV28 and TRBJ2-3, is as follows: DVKVTQSSRYLVKRTGEKVFLECVQDMDHENMFWYRQDPGLGLRLIYFSYDVKMKEKGDIPEGYSVSREKKERFSLILESASTNQTSMYLCASSWAGVTDTQYFGPGTRLTVL.

The chain joins TRBV12-1 to TRBJ1-1. TRBV12-1 is noted as a pseudogene. The CDR3 has 15 amino acids. Here the CDR3 reads CASSVRGRLNTEAFF. DNA for the CDR3: TGTGCCAGCAGCGTGCGGGGCAGATTGAACACTGAAGCTTTCTTT.

This rearrangement joins TRBV18 to TRBJ2-7; no reliable D call. The ends were cut back, 5 bases at V and 0 bases at J, with 8 bases in the middle. CDR1 and CDR2 from the germline V gene are KGHSH and LQKENI. The CDR3 loop spans 13 amino acids. The CDR3, as DNA: TGTGCCAGCTCAGCTTGGAGCTCCTACGAGCAGTACTTC. It yields the protein CASSAWSSYEQYF.

There are a few counts of this clone. V usage is TRBV10-3 and J usage is TRBJ1-2; D may be TRBD1 (5 bases). The germline gives CDR1 ENHRY, CDR2 SYGVKD. V was clipped by 7 bases and J by 5 bases, with 11 bases between them. The CDR3 contains 12 residues. This CDR3 is CAITEQEYGYTF. The CDR3 DNA is TGTGCCATCACGGAACAGGAGTATGGCTACACCTTC.

V usage is TRBV5-1 and J usage is TRBJ1-5; tentatively, D is TRBD1 (6 bases). V was cut by 0 bases and J by 7 bases, with 14 bases left in between. The CDR3 length is 15 residues. Germline assignment: CDR1 SGHRS and CDR2 YFSETQ. CDR3 nucleotides: TGCGCCAGCAGCTTGGAGGGGGGGCTGAGCCAGCCCCAGCATTTT. Protein product: CASSLEGGLSQPQHF.

V is TRBV5-4 and J is TRBJ1-6; D call uncertain. Trimming cost V 0 bases and J 10 bases, with 5 bases left between them. Germline V gene sequence: CDR1 SGHNT, CDR2 YYREEE (reference sequence). CDR3 length equals 12 residues. The CDR3 loop is CASSLVGSPLHF. The CDR3 DNA sequence: TGTGCCAGCAGCTTGGTGGGCTCACCCCTCCACTTT.

The V call is TRBV6-1, the J call TRBJ2-7; TRBD2 is a possible D gene (6 bases). Germline V CDR1 and CDR2: MNHNS, SASEGT. The germline V and J ends were trimmed by 2 bases and 3 bases, with 14 bases remaining between them. This CDR3 has 15 residues. The CDR3 protein is CASSESLGSGYEQYF. The CDR3 nucleotides are TGTGCCAGCAGTGAAAGCCTGGGTAGCGGCTACGAGCAGTACTTC.

J is TRBJ2-1 and V is TRBV7-2, with D uncertain. V was shortened by 1 base and J by 2 bases, with 15 bases between the two germline ends. Germline CDR1 SGHTA, CDR2 FQGNSA. This CDR3 contains 17 residues. The CDR3 sequence: CASSLVLGSSTYNEQFF. The CDR3 region has the DNA TGTGCCAGCAGCTTAGTCCTTGGTAGCTCTACCTACAATGAGCAGTTCTTC.

CDR3 bases: TGTGCCAGCGGACGAGGGGGCAATGAAAAACTGTTTTTT. Protein product: CASGRGGNEKLFF. The chain uses TRBV28 and TRBJ1-4; 7 bases line up with TRBD1. The CDR3 is 13 amino acids. Looked up from germline, CDR1 is MDHEN and CDR2 is SYDVKM. With 8 bases clipped from V and 5 bases from J, the junction kept 5 bases outside the gene matches.

This clone was recorded a few times. The chain links TRBV21-1 to TRBJ2-1; TRBD2, the table's D call, lacks a check against the DNA. TRBV21-1 is shown as a pseudogene. The CDR3 is 15 residues long. Here the CDR3 reads CASSKDGLAHNEQFF. CDR3 sequence (DNA): TGTGCCAGCAGCAAAGATGGACTAGCCCACAATGAGCAGTTCTTC.

In its sample, this clone was seen once. The chain employs TRBV27 and TRBJ2-7, with D possibly TRBD1 on 5 matching bases. The CDR3 extends over 13 amino acids. The germline gives CDR1 MNHEY, CDR2 SMNVEV (reference sequence). Trimming took off 5 bases at V and 0 bases at J, with 8 bases between the two ends. This CDR3 is CASSKDSSYEQYF. The CDR3 DNA reads TGTGCCAGCAGTAAAGACAGCTCCTACGAGCAGTACTTC.

This clone has a handful of counts. V usage is TRBV18 and J usage is TRBJ2-5; 8 nucleotides line up with TRBD1. This CDR3 is 16 amino acids long. The germline V gene encodes CDR1 KGHSH and CDR2 LQKENI. V shed 2 bases, J shed 1 base, and the junction held 6 bases outside the gene matches. CDR3 residues: CASSPADRVPQETQYF. As DNA, the CDR3 is TGTGCCAGCTCACCAGCGGACAGGGTGCCCCAAGAGACCCAGTACTTC.

The chain carries TRBV11-3 and TRBJ2-7; 9 bases are shared with TRBD1. Unmatched junction bases numbered 5, after V lost 5 bases and J lost 0 bases. Germline V gene data show CDR1 as SGHNT and CDR2 as YENEEA. CDR3 length equals 15 residues. CDR3 sequence (DNA): TGTGCCAGCAGCCGACAGGGGGAGAGCTCCTACGAGCAGTACTTC. Its protein product is CASSRQGESSYEQYF. The variable domain in full, with the rest retrieved from reference TRBV11-3 and TRBJ2-7, is EAGVVQSPRYKIIEKKQPVAFWCNPISGHNTLYWYLQNLGQGPELLIRYENEEAVDDSQLPKDRFSAERLKGVDSTLKIQPAELGDSAVYLCASSRQGESSYEQYFGPGTRLTVT.

This chain connects TRBV7-6 to TRBJ2-2, with 14 bases that match TRBD2. J lost 1 base, V lost 5 bases, and 6 bases had no gene match. The V gene's germline CDR1 is SGHVS and CDR2 FNYEAQ. The CDR3 contains 18 residues. The CDR3 nucleotides read TGTGCCAGCAGCACAAGACTAGCGGGAGGGTGGAACACCGGGGAGCTGTTTTTT. Its protein is CASSTRLAGGWNTGELFF. Variable domain in full (rest from reference TRBV7-6 and TRBJ2-2): GAGVSQSPRYKVTKRGQDVALRCDPISGHVSLYWYRQALGQGPEFLTYFNYEAQQDKSGLPNDRFSAERPEGSISTLTIQRTEQRDSAMYRCASSTRLAGGWNTGELFFGEGSRLTVL.

The gene calls are TRBV2 and TRBJ1-5; 7 bases line up with TRBD1. In germline, CDR1 is SNHLY, CDR2 FYNNEI. The CDR3 runs to 13 residues. The junction had 3 bases not matched to a gene; V was cut back by 9 bases and J by 1 base. The CDR3 is CARSTGSNQPQHF. The DNA for the CDR3 is TGTGCCAGGTCGACAGGGAGCAATCAGCCCCAGCATTTT.

A word on this clone: At the DNA level, this CDR3 is encoded by other sequences in the same sample as well. The chain joins TRBV29-1 to TRBJ2-1; 9 bases fit TRBD2. The CDR3 is 13 amino acids. The germline CDR1 and CDR2 sequences are SQVTM and ANQGSEA. V trimming: 2 bases; J trimming: 7 bases; junction bases outside the gene matches: 3. CDR3 loop: CSVELAGRNEQFF. CDR3 in DNA: TGCAGCGTTGAACTAGCGGGACGAAATGAGCAGTTCTTC.

The chain carries TRBV5-4 and TRBJ2-5; possibly TRBD2 for D (5 bases). CDR1 is SGHNT, CDR2 YYREEE, per germline (reference sequence). Trimming removed 3 bases from V and 7 bases from J, with 13 bases in between. This CDR3 is 13 amino acids long. CDR3 residues: CASSYAAGGTQYF. For the CDR3, the DNA is TGTGCCAGCAGCTATGCGGCGGGTGGGACCCAGTACTTC.

V and J are TRBV5-6 and TRBJ1-6; D is perhaps TRBD1 (5 bases). CDR1 is SGHDT and CDR2 is YYEEEE in the germline V gene. V dropped 4 bases and J dropped 5 bases, with 16 bases sitting between them. CDR3 length: 16 residues. DNA for the CDR3: TGTGCCAGCAGCCCGCCCGGGACTGACGATAATTCACCCCTCCACTTT. It specifies CASSPPGTDDNSPLHF.

The V gene is TRBV27, the J gene TRBJ1-5, with 8 positions matching TRBD1. This CDR3 is 14 amino acids long. The V gene's germline CDR1 is MNHEY and CDR2 SMNVEV (reference sequence). V was pared by 2 bases and J by 6 bases, with 3 bases of the junction left unmatched. The CDR3 sequence is CASSLDRGSQPQHF. As DNA, the CDR3 is TGTGCCAGCAGTTTAGACAGGGGTAGTCAGCCCCAGCATTTT.

This chain links TRBV4-1 with TRBJ2-2, with 7 nucleotides matching TRBD1. This CDR3 is 15 amino acids long. The V and J ends lost 5 bases and 2 bases, in that order; junction bases with no gene match: 5. CDR1 and CDR2 from the germline V gene are MGHRA and YSYEKL. The CDR3 sequence is CASSDRTGNTGELFF. In nucleotides, the CDR3 is TGCGCCAGCAGCGACCGGACAGGCAACACCGGGGAGCTGTTTTTT.

Only a few counts were recorded for this clone. The sample contains more than one DNA sequence encoding this CDR3. The J gene is TRBJ1-2, the V gene TRBV11-2; no firm D call. The length of the CDR3 is 15 residues. Germline V gene sequence: CDR1 SGHAT, CDR2 FQNNGV. Trimming took 5 bases from V and 0 from J, leaving 13 bases between them. CDR3 coding DNA: TGTGCCAGCAGCCTTGAGTTCGGGGCTAACTATGGCTACACCTTC. Encoded protein: CASSLEFGANYGYTF.

The chain is built from TRBV6-6 and TRBJ2-6; D gene unclear. Trimming took off 0 bases at V and 0 bases at J, with 3 bases between the two ends. Looked up from germline, CDR1 is MNHNY and CDR2 is SVGAGI (reference sequence). CDR3 length equals 15 residues. CDR3 protein: CASSYSSSGANVLTF. The CDR3 DNA reads TGTGCCAGCAGTTACTCGAGCTCTGGGGCCAACGTCCTGACTTTC.